The rows below give T cell receptor beta chains drawn from one sample of a study of neurological immune-mediated disorders. TCRdb recomputed calls from the 5' RACE reads with MiXCR, one row per CDR3 protein. The repertoire includes about 50,000 distinct CDR3 sequences, around a sixth of them detected once, and roughly 4.5% sits in the top ten. Sequences were obtained from PBMCs. The source of these receptors is a man aged 60 to 75 in good health. Both conserved end residues are part of each CDR3. Fields, in order: D gene, clone size, J gene, V gene, CDR3 length, CDR3 protein, CDR3 DNA. D genes are given only for firm matches. Clone size is given for some rows only: seen once, a few or many times, or a class if the clone is expanded.

>TRBD1|few|TRBJ2-7|TRBV5-1|16
CASSLTFQWDSYEQYF
TGCGCCAGCAGCTTGACGTTCCAATGGGACAGCTACGAGCAGTACTTC
>NA|NA|TRBJ1-5|TRBV5-1|11
CASGFEQPQHF
TGCGCCAGCGGCTTTGAGCAGCCCCAGCATTTT
>TRBD2|many|TRBJ2-1|TRBV20-1|14
CSALLASGRSEQFF
TGCAGTGCTTTACTGGCTAGCGGGAGAAGTGAGCAGTTCTTC
>NA|many|TRBJ1-1|TRBV6-5|14
CASRGTPGNTEAFF
TGTGCCAGCAGGGGGACGCCAGGTAACACTGAAGCTTTCTTT
>NA|NA|TRBJ1-1|TRBV5-6|14
CASWRMLGNAEAFF
TGTGCCAGCTGGCGGATGTTAGGGAACGCTGAAGCTTTCTTT
>TRBD1|NA|TRBJ2-1|TRBV7-2|15
CASSFRTGFPNEQFF
TGTGCCAGCAGCTTCAGGACAGGGTTTCCCAATGAGCAGTTCTTC
>NA|many|TRBJ1-2|TRBV5-1|15
CASSPDGSSNYGYTF
TGCGCCAGCAGCCCGGACGGATCTTCTAACTATGGCTACACCTTC
>NA|many|TRBJ2-2|TRBV7-6|13
CASSPLLTGELFF
TGTGCCAGCAGCCCCCTTCTCACCGGGGAGCTGTTTTTT
>NA|NA|TRBJ2-7|TRBV7-2|15
CASSLGAGLNYEQYF
TGTGCCAGCAGCTTAGGGGCAGGCTTAAACTACGAGCAGTACTTC
>NA|few|TRBJ2-3|TRBV11-2|15
CASSLDVGSTDTQYF
TGTGCCAGCAGCTTAGATGTAGGAAGCACAGATACGCAGTATTTT